This T cell receptor (beta chain) was identified in a study of monozygotic twins with inflammatory bowel disease. Study conclusions and caveats: Inverse Simpson values showed less TCRbeta diversity in IBD patients than in their healthy co-twins. Fewer shared clonotypes with others were found in IBD patients than in healthy twins, especially with disease activity.

One entry per CDR3 protein, without DNA, is what TCRdb gives after re-calling the 5' RACE reads. The specimen's table records about 210,000 distinct CDR3 sequences. Note on this clonotype: Antigen: not known.

This CDR3 has 13 amino acids. This sequence was found in a human donor with ulcerative colitis or Crohn's disease, or a healthy co-twin of an affected twin (not recorded which). The sample comprised blood. The rearrangement joins TRBV12-3 or TRBV12-4 to TRBJ2-3. CDR3 loop: CASSLMVTDTQYF.